This TCR beta chain emerged from a study of long-term antiretroviral therapy in people with HIV. Study outcomes and limitations: Therapy changes, viral resistance and ART adherence were not documented in the available data.

The immunoSEQ assay was v3.0, run at survey level. TCRdb keeps only in-frame clones here, not all; method: immunoSEQ multiplex PCR. The table includes about 25,000 clones, 65% to 90% detected once. Germline V CDR1 and CDR2: SGHTA, FQGNSA. V lost 1 base to trimming and J lost 0 bases, with 13 bases between them. The CDR3 contains 17 residues. This clone has just one count. What it binds is not known. The input for sequencing was unsorted PBMCs, taken 1.2 years after starting antiretroviral therapy. This TCR came from a middle-aged man with HIV. This chain uses TRBV7-2 with TRBJ2-1; D assignment may be TRBD1 or TRBD2 (5 bases each). CDR3 protein: CASSLGSGRGSYNEQFF. For the CDR3, the DNA is TGTGCCAGCAGCTTAGGGTCAGGGAGAGGCTCCTACAATGAGCAGTTCTTC.